The clone carrying this T cell receptor (beta chain) was seen only a few times. TCRdb re-analysed the RT-PCR reads in MiXCR, keeping a single row per CDR3 protein. Found here are around 700,000 distinct CDR3 sequences, more than 13% of them singletons; the top ten hold roughly 3.9%. V was shortened by 3 bases and J by 6 bases, with 17 bases between the two germline ends. In germline, CDR1 is SGHRS, CDR2 YFSETQ. This CDR3 region has 15 residues. The chain uses TRBV5-1 and TRBJ2-3; D not resolved. The clonotype comes from a female donor in good health, serving as a healthy control. Sequenced input: memory CD4+ T cells from blood. The CDR3 sequence: CASSSGPPAGDTQYF. In nucleotides, the CDR3 is TGCGCCAGCAGCTCAGGACCCCCCGCTGGCGATACGCAGTATTTT. Together with reference TRBV5-1 and TRBJ2-3, the CDR3 gives the full variable domain: KAGVTQTPRYLIKTRGQQVTLSCSPISGHRSVSWYQQTPGQGLQFLFEYFSETQRNKGNFPGRFSGRQFSNSRSEMNVSTLELGDSALYLCASSSGPPAGDTQYFGPGTRLTVL.